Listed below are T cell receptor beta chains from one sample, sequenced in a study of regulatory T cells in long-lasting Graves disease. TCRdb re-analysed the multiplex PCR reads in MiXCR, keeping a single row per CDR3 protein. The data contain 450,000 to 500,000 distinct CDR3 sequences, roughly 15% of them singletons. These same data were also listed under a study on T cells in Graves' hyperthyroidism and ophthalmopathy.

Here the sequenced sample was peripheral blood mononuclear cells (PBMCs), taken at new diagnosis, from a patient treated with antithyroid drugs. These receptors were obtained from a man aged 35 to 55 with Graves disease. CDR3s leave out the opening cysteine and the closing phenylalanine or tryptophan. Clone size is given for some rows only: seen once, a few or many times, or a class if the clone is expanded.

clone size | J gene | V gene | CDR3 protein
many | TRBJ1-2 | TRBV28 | ASSSSGQGQSLYGYT
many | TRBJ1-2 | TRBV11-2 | ASSLGDYSLGYT
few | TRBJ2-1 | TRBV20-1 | SARRLAVPGAYNEQF
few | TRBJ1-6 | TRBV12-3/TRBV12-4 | ASSPLTGPKNSPLH
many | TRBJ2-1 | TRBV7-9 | ASSLSHQGYNEQF
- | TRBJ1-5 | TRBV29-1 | SIWGRESGMEPQH
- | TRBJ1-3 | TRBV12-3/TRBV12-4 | ASRETGSFSGNTIY
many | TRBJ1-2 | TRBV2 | ASSERGRIYGYT
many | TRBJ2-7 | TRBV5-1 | ASSLVLDSYEQY
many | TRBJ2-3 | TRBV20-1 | SARTSGDYTDTQY
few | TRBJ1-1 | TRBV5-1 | ASSLNPQGFEAF
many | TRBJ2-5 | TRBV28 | ASRRPGPGETQY
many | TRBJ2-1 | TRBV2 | ASSEGDRGQLQFGQF
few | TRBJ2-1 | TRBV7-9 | ASSLSDRNNEQF
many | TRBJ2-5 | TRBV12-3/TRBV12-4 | ASSLGGDWETQY
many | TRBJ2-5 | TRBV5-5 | ASSPLSAVQETQY
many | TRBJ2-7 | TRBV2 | ASSEALRGAVP
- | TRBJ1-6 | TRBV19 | ASNEGAYNSPLH
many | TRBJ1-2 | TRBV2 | ASVSGANYGYT
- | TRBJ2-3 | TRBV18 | ASPPPGGFVTDTQY
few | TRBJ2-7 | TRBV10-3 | AISESGTGTYEQY
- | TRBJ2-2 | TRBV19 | ASSILRTSGRAAGELF
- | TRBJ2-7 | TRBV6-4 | ASRGLTGPYEQY
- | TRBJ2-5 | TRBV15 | ATSKAETQY
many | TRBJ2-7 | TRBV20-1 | SAQSQGSPYEQY
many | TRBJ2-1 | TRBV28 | ASRRRDSTVGQF
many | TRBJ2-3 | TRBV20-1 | SAISPGTSTDTQY
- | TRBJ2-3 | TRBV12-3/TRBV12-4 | ASSPPGGDTQY
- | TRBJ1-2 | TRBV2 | ASSEDIGYT
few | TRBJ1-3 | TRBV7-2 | ASSAGQGDGNTIY
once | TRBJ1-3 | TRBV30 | AWSVRVTGSAGNTIY
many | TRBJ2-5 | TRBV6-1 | ASGLAGAKTQY
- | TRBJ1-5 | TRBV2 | ASSEAWDRGLQQPQH
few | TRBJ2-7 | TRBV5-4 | ASSLTGTTSYEQY
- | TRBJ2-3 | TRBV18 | ASSPALTDTQY
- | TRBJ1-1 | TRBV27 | ASSLRARGTEAF
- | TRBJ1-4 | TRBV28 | ASSSWDRGHEKLF
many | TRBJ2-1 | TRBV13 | ASSSLRDSPYNEQF
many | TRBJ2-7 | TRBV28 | ASSPEYEQY
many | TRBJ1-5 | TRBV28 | ASSPPGQPQH
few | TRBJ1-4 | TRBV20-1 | SARSTNEKLF
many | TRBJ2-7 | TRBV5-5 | ASSLLTGAYYEQY
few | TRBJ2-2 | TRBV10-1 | ASKWGDTGELF
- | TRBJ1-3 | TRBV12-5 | ASGLPLNGGLENTIY
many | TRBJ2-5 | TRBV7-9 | ASSLLLGEGQETQY